This T cell receptor beta chain was documented in a study of blood T cell repertoires in COVID-19. Turning to the study itself: In each case, the material was cDNA or gDNA derived from T cells, B-cell-depleted T cells, or PBMCs.

The assay was immunoSEQ multiplex PCR, and TCRdb's table has in-frame clones only and misses some. The table records fewer than 100,000 clones, 80% to 90% of them present only once. V was trimmed by 4 bases and J by 4 bases, leaving 13 bases between them. The CDR3 length is 15 residues. Germline V gene lookup returns CDR1 SNHLY and CDR2 FYNNEI. The rearrangement uses TRBV2 and TRBJ1-4; D remains ambiguous. The sequence derives from a woman between 45 and 60 years old with acute or convalescent COVID-19. The specimen was peripheral blood. The CDR3 coding sequence is TGTGCCAGCAGTGGCCCTCCAGCGGGTAATGAAAAACTGTTTTTT. This translates into CASSGPPAGNEKLFF. Based on the CDR3 plus reference TRBV2 and TRBJ1-4, the full variable domain is EPEVTQTPSHQVTQMGQEVILRCVPISNHLYFYWYRQILGQKVEFLVSFYNNEISEKSEIFDDQFSVERPDGSNFTLKIRSTKLEDSAMYFCASSGPPAGNEKLFFGSGTQLSVL.